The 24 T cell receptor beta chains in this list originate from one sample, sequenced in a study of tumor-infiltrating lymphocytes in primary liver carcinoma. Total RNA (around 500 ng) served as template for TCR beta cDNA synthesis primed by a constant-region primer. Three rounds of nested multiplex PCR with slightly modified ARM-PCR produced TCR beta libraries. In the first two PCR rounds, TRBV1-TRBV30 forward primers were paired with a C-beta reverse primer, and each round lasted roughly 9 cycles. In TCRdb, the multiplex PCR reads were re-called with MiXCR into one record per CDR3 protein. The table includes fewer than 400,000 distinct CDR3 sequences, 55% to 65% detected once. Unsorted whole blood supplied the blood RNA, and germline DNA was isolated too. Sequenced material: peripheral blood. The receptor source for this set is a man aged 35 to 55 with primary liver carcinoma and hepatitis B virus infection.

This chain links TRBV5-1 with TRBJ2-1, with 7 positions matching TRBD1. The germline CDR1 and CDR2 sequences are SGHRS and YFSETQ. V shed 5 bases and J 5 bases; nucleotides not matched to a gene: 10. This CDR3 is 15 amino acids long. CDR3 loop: CASRLGTVTDNEQFF. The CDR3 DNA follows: TGCGCCAGCAGACTGGGGACAGTAACCGACAATGAGCAGTTCTTC.

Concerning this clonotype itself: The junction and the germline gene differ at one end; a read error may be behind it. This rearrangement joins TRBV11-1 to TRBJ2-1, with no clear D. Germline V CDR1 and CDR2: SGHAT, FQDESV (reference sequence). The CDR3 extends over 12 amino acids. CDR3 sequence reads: CASNLEGNEQFF. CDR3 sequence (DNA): TGTGCCAGCAACTTGGAAGGCAATGAGCAGTTTTTC.

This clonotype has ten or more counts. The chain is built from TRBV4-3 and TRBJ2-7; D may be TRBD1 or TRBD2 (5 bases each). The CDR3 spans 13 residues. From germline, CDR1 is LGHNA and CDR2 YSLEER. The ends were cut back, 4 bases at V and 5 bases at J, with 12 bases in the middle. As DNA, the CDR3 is TGCGCCAGCAGCCCGATGAGGGGTCACGAGCAGTACTTC. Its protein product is CASSPMRGHEQYF.

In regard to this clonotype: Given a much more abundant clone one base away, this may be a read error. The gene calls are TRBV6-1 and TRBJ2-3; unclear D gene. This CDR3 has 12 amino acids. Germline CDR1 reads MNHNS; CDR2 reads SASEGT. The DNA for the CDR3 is TGTGTCAGCTCTCCCCCGACAGATACGCAGTATTTT. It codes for CVSSPPTDTQYF.

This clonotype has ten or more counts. CDR3 residues: CSVEEGRASSYNEQFF. CDR3 in DNA: TGCAGCGTTGAAGAGGGGCGGGCAAGCTCCTACAATGAGCAGTTCTTC. This chain connects TRBV29-1 to TRBJ2-1; D is perhaps TRBD1 or TRBD2 (5 bases each). The CDR3 sequence is 16 residues long. With 0 bases removed from V and 0 bases from J, the gap between germline ends came to 12 bases. CDR1 is SQVTM and CDR2 is ANQGSEA in the germline V gene.

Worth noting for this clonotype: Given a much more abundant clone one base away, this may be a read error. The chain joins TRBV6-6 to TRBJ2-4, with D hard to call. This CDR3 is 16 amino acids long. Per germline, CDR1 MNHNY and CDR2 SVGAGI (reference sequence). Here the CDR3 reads CAISEWQGKGKYIQYF. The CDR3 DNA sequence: TGTGCCATCAGTGAATGGCAAGGGAAGGGTAAATACATTCAGTACTTC.

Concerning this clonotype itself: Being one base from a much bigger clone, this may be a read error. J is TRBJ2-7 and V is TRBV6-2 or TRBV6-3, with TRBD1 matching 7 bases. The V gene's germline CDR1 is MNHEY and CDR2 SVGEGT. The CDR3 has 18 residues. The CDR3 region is CASSYTISGTDSSYGQYF. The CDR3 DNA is TGTGCCAGCAGTTACACGATTTCCGGGACAGACAGCTCCTACGGGCAGTACTTC.

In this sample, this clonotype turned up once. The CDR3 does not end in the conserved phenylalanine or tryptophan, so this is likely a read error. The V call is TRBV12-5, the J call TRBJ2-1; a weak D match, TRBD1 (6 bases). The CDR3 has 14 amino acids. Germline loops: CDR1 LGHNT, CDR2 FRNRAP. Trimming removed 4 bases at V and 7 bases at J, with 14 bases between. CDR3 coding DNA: TGTGCTAGTGGTTCGGGCCTGAGGGGGAATGAGCAGTTCCTC. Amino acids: CASGSGLRGNEQFL.

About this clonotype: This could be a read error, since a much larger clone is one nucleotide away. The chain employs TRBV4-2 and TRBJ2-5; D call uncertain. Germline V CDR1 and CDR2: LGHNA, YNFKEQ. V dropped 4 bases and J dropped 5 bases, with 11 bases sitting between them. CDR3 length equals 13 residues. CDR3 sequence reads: CASSPRVDETQYF. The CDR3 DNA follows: TGTGCCAGCAGCCCAAGGGTGGACGAGACCCAGTACTTC.

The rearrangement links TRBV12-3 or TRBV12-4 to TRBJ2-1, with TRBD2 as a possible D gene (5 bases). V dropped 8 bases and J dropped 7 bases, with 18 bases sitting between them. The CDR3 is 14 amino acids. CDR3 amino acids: CASGIIGLPNEQFF. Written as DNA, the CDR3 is TGTGCCAGCGGCATCATAGGACTCCCAAATGAGCAGTTCTTC.

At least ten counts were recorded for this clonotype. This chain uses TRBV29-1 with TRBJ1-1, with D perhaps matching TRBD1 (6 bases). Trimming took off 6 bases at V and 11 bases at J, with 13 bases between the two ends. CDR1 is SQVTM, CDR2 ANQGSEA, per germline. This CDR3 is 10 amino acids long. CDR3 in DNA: TGCAGCGTCGCCCCAGGGGTGGCTTTCTTT. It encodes CSVAPGVAFF. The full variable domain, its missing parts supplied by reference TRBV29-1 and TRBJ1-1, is SAVISQKPSRDICQRGTSLTIQCQVDSQVTMMFWYRQQPGQSLTLIATANQGSEATYESGFVIDKFPISRPNLTFSTLTVSNMSPEDSSIYLCSVAPGVAFFGQGTRLTVV.

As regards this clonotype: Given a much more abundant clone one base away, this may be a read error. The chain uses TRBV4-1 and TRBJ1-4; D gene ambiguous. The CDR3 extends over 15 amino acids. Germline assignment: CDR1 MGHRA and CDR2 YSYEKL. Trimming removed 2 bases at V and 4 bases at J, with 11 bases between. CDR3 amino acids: CASSQRVANNEKLFF. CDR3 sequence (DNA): TGCGCCAGCAGCCAACGGGTTGCAAATAATGAAAAACTGTTTTTT.

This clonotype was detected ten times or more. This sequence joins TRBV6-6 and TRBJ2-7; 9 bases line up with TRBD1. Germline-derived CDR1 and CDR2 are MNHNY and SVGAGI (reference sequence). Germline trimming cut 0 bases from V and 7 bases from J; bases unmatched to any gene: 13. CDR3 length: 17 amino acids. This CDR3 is CASSYSATGQGRGEQYF. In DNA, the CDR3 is TGTGCCAGCAGTTACTCAGCGACGGGACAGGGCCGTGGGGAGCAGTACTTC.

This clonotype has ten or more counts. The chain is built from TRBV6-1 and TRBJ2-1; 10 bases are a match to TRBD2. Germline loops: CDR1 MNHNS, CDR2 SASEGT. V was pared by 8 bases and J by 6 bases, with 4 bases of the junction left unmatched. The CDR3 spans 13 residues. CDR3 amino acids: CASVLAGINEQFF. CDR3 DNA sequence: TGTGCCAGCGTACTAGCGGGAATCAATGAGCAGTTCTTC.

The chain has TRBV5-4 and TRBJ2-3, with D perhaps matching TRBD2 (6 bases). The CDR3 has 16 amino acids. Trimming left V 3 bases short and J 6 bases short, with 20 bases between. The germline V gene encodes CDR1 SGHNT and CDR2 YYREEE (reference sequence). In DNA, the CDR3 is TGTGCCAGCAGCTCCCGTATTGCTAGCGTCTTGGATACGCAGTATTTT. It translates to CASSSRIASVLDTQYF.

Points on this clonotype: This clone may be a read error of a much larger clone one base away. CDR3 sequence: CAGSFRRLSYEQYF. CDR3 sequence (DNA): TGTGCCGGCAGCTTTAGGCGTCTATCCTACGAGCAGTACTTC. This chain connects TRBV13 to TRBJ2-7, with no clear D. CDR3 length: 14 residues. From germline, CDR1 is PRHDT and CDR2 FYEKMQ (reference sequence).

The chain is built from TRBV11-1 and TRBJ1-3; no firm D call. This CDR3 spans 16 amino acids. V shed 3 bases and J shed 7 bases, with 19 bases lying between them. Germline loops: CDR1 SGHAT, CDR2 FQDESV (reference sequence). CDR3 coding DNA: TGTGCCAGCAGCTTTACTGCCAGTGGCCTGTGGAACACCATATATTTT. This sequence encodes CASSFTASGLWNTIYF.

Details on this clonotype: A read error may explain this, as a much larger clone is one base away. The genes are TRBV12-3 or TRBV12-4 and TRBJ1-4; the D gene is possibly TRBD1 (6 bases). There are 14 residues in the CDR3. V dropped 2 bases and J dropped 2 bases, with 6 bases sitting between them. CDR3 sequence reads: CASSLRGTNEKLFF. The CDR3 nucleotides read TGTGCCAGCAGTTTAAGGGGGACTAATGAAAAACTGTTTTTT.

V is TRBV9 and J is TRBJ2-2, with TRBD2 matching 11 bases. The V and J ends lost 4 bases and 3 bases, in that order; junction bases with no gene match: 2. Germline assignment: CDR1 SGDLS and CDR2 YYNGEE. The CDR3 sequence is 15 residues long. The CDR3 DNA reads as TGTGCCAGCAGCCAGGGACTAGCGGACACCGGGGAGCTGTTTTTT. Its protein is CASSQGLADTGELFF.

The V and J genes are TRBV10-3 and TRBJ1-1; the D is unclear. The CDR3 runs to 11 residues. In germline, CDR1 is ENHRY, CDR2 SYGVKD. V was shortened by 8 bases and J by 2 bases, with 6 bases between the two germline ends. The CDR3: CAIWFNTEAFF. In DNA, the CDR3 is TGTGCCATCTGGTTTAACACTGAAGCTTTCTTT.

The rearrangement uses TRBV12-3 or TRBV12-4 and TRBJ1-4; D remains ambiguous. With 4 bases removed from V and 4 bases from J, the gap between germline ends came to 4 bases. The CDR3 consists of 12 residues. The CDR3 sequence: CASSSINEKLFF. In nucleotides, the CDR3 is TGTGCCAGCAGTTCCATTAATGAAAAACTGTTTTTT.

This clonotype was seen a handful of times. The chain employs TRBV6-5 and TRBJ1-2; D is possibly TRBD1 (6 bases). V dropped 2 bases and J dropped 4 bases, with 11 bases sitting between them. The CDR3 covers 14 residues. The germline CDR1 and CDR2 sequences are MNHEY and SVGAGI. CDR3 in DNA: TGTGCCAGCAGTTACGCGACAGGACCCTATGGCTACACCTTC. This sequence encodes CASSYATGPYGYTF.

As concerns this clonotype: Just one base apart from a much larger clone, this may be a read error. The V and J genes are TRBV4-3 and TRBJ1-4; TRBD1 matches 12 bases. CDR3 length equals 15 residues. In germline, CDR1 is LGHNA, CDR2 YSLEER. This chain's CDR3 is CTSSHAGTGGEKLFF. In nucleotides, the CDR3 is TGCACCAGCAGCCACGCCGGGACAGGGGGCGAAAAACTGTTTTTT.

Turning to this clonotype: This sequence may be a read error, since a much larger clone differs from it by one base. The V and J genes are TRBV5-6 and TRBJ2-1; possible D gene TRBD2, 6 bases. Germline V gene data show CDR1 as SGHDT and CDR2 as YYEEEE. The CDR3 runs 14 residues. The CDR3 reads CASGRGQGGNEQLF. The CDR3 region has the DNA TGTGCATCCGGAAGGGGCCAAGGAGGGAATGAGCAGCTCTTC.